The next 21 T cell receptor beta chains were all read from a single sample in a study of spatial heterogeneity in lung cancer. Time point indicated: blood at routine non-recurrence follow-up after resection. Unsorted tumor, nontumor lung tissue or cryopreserved PBMC supplied the whole RNA. Via MiXCR, TCRdb re-called the 5' RACE reads, giving one row per CDR3 protein. The sample contains some 54,000 distinct CDR3 sequences, around 7.7% of which appear only once. The specimen comprised PBMCs, sampled at follow-up. These receptors came from a female donor with early-stage non-small cell lung cancer.

The chain joins TRBV27 to TRBJ1-2, with D hard to call. Germline V gene data show CDR1 as MNHEY and CDR2 as SMNVEV (reference sequence). V lost 5 bases and J 1 base, leaving 11 bases between the germline ends. The CDR3 contains 14 residues. The CDR3 DNA sequence: TGTGCCAGCAGTCATTCGAAGGTTAACTATGGCTACACCTTC. Amino acid sequence: CASSHSKVNYGYTF.

V usage is TRBV6-5 and J usage is TRBJ2-7; 8 bases are a match to TRBD2. Per the germline V gene, CDR1 is MNHEY and CDR2 is SVGAGI. V trimming: 6 bases; J trimming: 2 bases; junction bases outside the gene matches: 9. The CDR3 runs to 15 residues. The CDR3 here is CASSARRAGAYEQYF. The CDR3 DNA reads TGTGCCAGCAGCGCAAGGAGAGCGGGGGCCTACGAGCAGTACTTC.

This clonotype has only a few counts. A read error may produce the germline difference seen at one junction end. The V call is TRBV5-1, the J call TRBJ1-1; unclear D gene. Germline values: CDR1 SGHRS, CDR2 YFSETQ. The CDR3 loop spans 13 amino acids. The CDR3 nucleotides read TGCGCCAGCAGCTTGGTGTCGCGGACTGATGCTTTCTTT. Its translation: CASSLVSRTDAFF.

The V gene is TRBV27, the J gene TRBJ2-1; D remains unclear. Germline CDR1 MNHEY, CDR2 SMNVEV (reference sequence). This CDR3 region has 13 residues. V was pared by 3 bases and J by 5 bases, with 8 bases between. DNA of the CDR3: TGTGCCAGCAGTTTCGCCCGGCACAATGAGCAGTTCTTC. This gives the protein CASSFARHNEQFF.

This chain joins TRBV7-2 and TRBJ1-1, with D perhaps matching TRBD1 (5 bases). V was cut by 8 bases and J by 1 base, with 11 bases left in between. From germline, CDR1 is SGHTA and CDR2 FQGNSA. This CDR3 is 13 amino acids long. In DNA, the CDR3 is TGTGCCAGCGGGAGGGGACGGAACACTGAAGCTTTCTTT. Its translation: CASGRGRNTEAFF.

The V and J genes are TRBV5-1 and TRBJ2-3; D not resolved. V lost 0 bases, J lost 1 base, and 12 bases lay in between. The CDR3 is 16 residues long. Germline-derived CDR1 and CDR2 are SGHRS and YFSETQ. In nucleotides, the CDR3 is TGCGCCAGCAGCTTGGACCCTCCAGGAGGCACAGATACGCAGTATTTT. Translated: CASSLDPPGGTDTQYF.

This clonotype has a count of ten or more. V gene TRBV7-2 combines with J gene TRBJ2-5; D remains unclear. Between the trimmed V and J ends, which lost 5 bases and 5 bases, there was a span of 9 bases. Germline lookup yields CDR1 SGHTA and CDR2 FQGNSA. The CDR3 loop spans 12 amino acids. The CDR3 bases are TGTGCCAGCAGCACGGTAGGGGAGACCCAGTACTTC. Translated: CASSTVGETQYF.

Only a few counts were recorded for this clonotype. The chain employs TRBV5-4 and TRBJ1-1; perhaps TRBD1 as D (5 bases). The CDR3 has 15 amino acids. Germline-derived CDR1 and CDR2 are SGHNT and YYREEE (reference sequence). The ends were cut back, 9 bases at V and 1 base at J, with 19 bases in the middle. CDR3 nucleotides: TGTGCCACTACCTCTCCGGGACGCGCGAACACTGAAGCTTTCTTT. As protein: CATTSPGRANTEAFF.

This clonotype turned up a few times. The V call is TRBV7-2, the J call TRBJ1-2; D remains ambiguous. Trimming left V 4 bases short and J 7 bases short, with 16 bases between. The CDR3 is 14 residues long. Germline V CDR1 and CDR2: SGHTA, FQGNSA. The CDR3 sequence is CASSSESGFPGYTF. CDR3 in DNA: TGTGCCAGCAGCTCCGAGTCAGGCTTCCCTGGCTACACCTTC.

There are many counts of this clonotype. V and J are TRBV7-9 and TRBJ1-1; 7 bases line up with TRBD1. V lost 4 bases and J lost 2; bases outside the gene matches: 1. This CDR3 has 13 residues. CDR1 SEHNR and CDR2 FQNEAQ come from the germline V gene (reference sequence). CDR3 bases: TGTGCCAGCAGCTGGGACAGTAACACTGAAGCTTTCTTT. Translation: CASSWDSNTEAFF.

The genes are TRBV7-9 and TRBJ2-3; a possible D gene is TRBD2 (5 bases). The CDR3 spans 14 residues. V was shortened by 7 bases and J by 2 bases, with 13 bases between the two germline ends. Germline CDR1 is SEHNR and CDR2 is FQNEAQ (reference sequence). The CDR3 loop is CASNTQRNTDTQYF. The CDR3 DNA is TGTGCCAGCAACACCCAGCGGAACACAGATACGCAGTATTTT.

This clonotype was counted between two and nine times. The chain is built from TRBV7-2 and TRBJ2-5; 8 nucleotides agree with TRBD2. The CDR3 totals 17 residues. J lost 3 bases, V lost 3 bases, and 12 bases had no gene match. Germline V gene sequence: CDR1 SGHTA, CDR2 FQGNSA. DNA of the CDR3: TGTGCCAGCAGCTTCGTAGCGGGGAGTAATATTAAAGAGACCCAGTACTTC. This translates into CASSFVAGSNIKETQYF. Based on the CDR3 plus reference TRBV7-2 and TRBJ2-5, the full variable domain is GAGVSQSPSNKVTEKGKDVELRCDPISGHTALYWYRQSLGQGLEFLIYFQGNSAPDKSGLPSDRFSAERTGGSVSTLTIQRTQQEDSAVYLCASSFVAGSNIKETQYFGPGTRLLVL.

This clonotype was observed at least ten times. J is TRBJ2-3 and V is TRBV5-1; weak D call: TRBD2 (6 bases). Germline assignment: CDR1 SGHRS and CDR2 YFSETQ. The CDR3 totals 16 residues. V was cut by 0 bases and J by 0 bases, with 11 bases left in between. This CDR3 reads CASSLGLDPSTDTQYF. CDR3 nucleotide sequence: TGCGCCAGCAGCTTGGGACTAGATCCTAGCACAGATACGCAGTATTTT.

J is TRBJ1-2 and V is TRBV6-5; perhaps TRBD1 as D (5 bases). Trimming stripped 5 bases from V and 0 bases from J, with 13 bases between. Germline-derived CDR1 and CDR2 are MNHEY and SVGAGI. The CDR3 loop spans 15 amino acids. CDR3 loop: CASSRRDGANYGYTF. The CDR3 DNA reads as TGTGCCAGCAGTCGGCGGGACGGTGCTAACTATGGCTACACCTTC.

The sample holds a few counts of this clonotype. This chain joins TRBV28 and TRBJ1-2; D gene ambiguous. The V end was cut by 1 base, the J end by 7 bases, with 7 bases between. From germline, CDR1 is MDHEN and CDR2 SYDVKM. There are 12 residues in the CDR3. The CDR3 region is CASSLYPPGYTF. The CDR3, as DNA: TGTGCCAGCAGTTTATACCCACCTGGCTACACCTTC.

This clonotype turned up a few times. CDR3 amino acids: CASSYSRAGPPYEQYF. Here the CDR3 DNA reads TGTGCCAGCAGTTACTCGAGGGCAGGACCTCCCTACGAGCAGTACTTC. This rearrangement joins TRBV6-5 to TRBJ2-7; a weak D match, TRBD2 (5 bases). CDR3 length equals 16 residues. The V end lost 0 bases, the J end lost 2 bases, and 14 bases lay between the germline ends. Germline V CDR1 and CDR2: MNHEY, SVGAGI.

This clonotype came up a few times. The J gene is TRBJ1-2, the V gene TRBV7-2; D is perhaps TRBD1 (6 bases). V was shortened by 4 bases and J by 2 bases, with 14 bases between the two germline ends. Germline V gives CDR1 SGHTA, CDR2 FQGNSA. The CDR3 is made up of 15 amino acids. Here the CDR3 reads CASSSTGHQNYGYTF. The CDR3 DNA sequence: TGTGCCAGCAGCTCGACGGGACACCAGAACTATGGCTACACCTTC.

This clonotype was counted many times. The chain uses TRBV20-1 and TRBJ2-3, with 12 positions matching TRBD2. Germline V lookup: CDR1 DFQATT, CDR2 SNEGSKA (reference sequence). The CDR3 loop spans 16 amino acids. V lost 2 bases and J lost 5; bases outside the gene matches: 8. The CDR3 nucleotides are TGCAGTGCTAGATCGCTAGCGGGGGGGCCCCGAGATACGCAGTATTTT. Translated: CSARSLAGGPRDTQYF.

The chain uses TRBV19 and TRBJ2-7; D is possibly TRBD1 (6 bases). The V and J ends lost 9 bases and 2 bases respectively, with 11 bases between them. The V gene's germline CDR1 is LNHDA and CDR2 SQIVND (reference sequence). The CDR3 sequence is 12 residues long. The CDR3 DNA reads TGTGCCAGCCTCGGACAGACCTACGAGCAGTACTTC. It is translated as CASLGQTYEQYF.

This clonotype was picked up many times. This chain connects TRBV5-1 to TRBJ2-1; D uncertain. There are 16 residues in the CDR3. Between the trimmed V and J ends, which lost 4 bases and 2 bases, there was a span of 16 bases. Germline CDR1 reads SGHRS; CDR2 reads YFSETQ. The CDR3 DNA reads as TGCGCCAGCAGCCCCTACTCCCTAGGGACCTACAATGAGCAGTTCTTC. It is translated as CASSPYSLGTYNEQFF.

The V gene is TRBV7-3, the J gene TRBJ2-7, with TRBD1 matching 8 bases. The CDR3 runs 16 residues. V gave up 5 bases and J gave up 2 bases; unmatched junction bases: 11. CDR1 and CDR2 (germline): SGHTA, FQGTGA. The CDR3 nucleotides read TGTGCCAGCAGCCAGAACCCCGGGACAGGCCCCTACGAGCAGTACTTC. Translating it yields CASSQNPGTGPYEQYF.